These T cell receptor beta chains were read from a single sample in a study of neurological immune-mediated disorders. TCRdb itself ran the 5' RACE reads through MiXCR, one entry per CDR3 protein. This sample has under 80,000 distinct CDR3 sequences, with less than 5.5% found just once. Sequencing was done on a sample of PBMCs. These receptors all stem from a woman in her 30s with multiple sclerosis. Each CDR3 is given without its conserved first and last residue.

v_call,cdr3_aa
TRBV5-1,ASSLLSRTGLKNTEAF
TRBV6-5,ASSFGGAGSKETQY
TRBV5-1,ASSLYRGPSYNEQF
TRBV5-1,ASSAGTAQETQY
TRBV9,ASSESAGSVDTQY
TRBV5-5,ASSPGTGRGNTEAF
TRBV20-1,SGKEGLVLLGEQF
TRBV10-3,AISPRAFEGYT
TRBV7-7,ASSPLNPETQY
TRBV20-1,SAQTSGQTQY
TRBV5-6,ASSLDGLAGHNEQF
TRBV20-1,SGQNNEKLF
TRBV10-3,AISESSGASGNTIY
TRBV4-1,ASSQEGRGTYEQY
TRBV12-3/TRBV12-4,ASSIGTIRETQY
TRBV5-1,ASSLAGTDTQY
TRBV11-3,ASSLNVLHEQY
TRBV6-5,ASTLRGTGGDKNIQY
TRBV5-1,ASSLGSSGDTEAF
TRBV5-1,ASSLDRENGEQF
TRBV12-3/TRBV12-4,ASSPGVSPNSPLN
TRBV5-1,ASSLGPGQPDSPLH
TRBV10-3,ANKGVGDTEAF
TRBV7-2,ASSLGGTTNEKLF
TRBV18,ASSPRAPETQY
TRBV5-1,ASSSGPEGTNEQF
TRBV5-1,ASSPGGLAGGREQF
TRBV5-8,ASRPRRGFYEQY
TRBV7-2,ASSLSFYEQF
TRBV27,ASSLGTEFREQY
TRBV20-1,SAPKVRNTEAF
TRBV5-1,ASRSGQGVNTEAF
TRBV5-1,ASSLPLAGKTGELF
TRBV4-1,ASSPGGGTDTQY
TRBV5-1,ASSFEAQSGTAGELF
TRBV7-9,ASRHGGASHGYT
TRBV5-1,ASSLQGLGNQPQH
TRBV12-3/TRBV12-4,ASSYTGTGNEKLF
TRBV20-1,SARDPGRNSYEQY
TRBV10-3,AISDPGEGRGYEQY
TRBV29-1,SAPGGDGYT
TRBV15,ATSRNPDETQY
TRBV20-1,SASSQGENIQY